The 8 T cell receptor beta chains below were found in one sample sequenced in a study of OX40 agonist ivuxolimab in advanced cancers. Some clones are missing from TCRdb's copy, which holds only in-frame ones; the method was immunoSEQ multiplex PCR. The sample gives 70,000 to 90,000 clones, roughly 89% of which show up once; about an eighth is in the top ten. The sequencing used CD4+ or CD8+ T cells sorted from blood, collected in a trial of the OX40 agonist ivuxolimab. The receptors stem from an adult with an advanced solid tumor such as melanoma, head and neck, liver or kidney cancer.

The chain uses TRBV5-4 and TRBJ1-2, with TRBD1 matching 7 bases. The CDR3 sequence is 15 residues long. CDR1 is SGHNT and CDR2 is YYREEE in the germline V gene (reference sequence). Unmatched junction bases numbered 16, after V lost 0 bases and J lost 14 bases. Here the CDR3 DNA reads TGTGCCAGCAGCTTGGGAGGAGAGGGGGCCCCTCCGAGAACCTTC. Amino acids: CASSLGGEGAPPRTF.

The chain is built from TRBV5-1 and TRBJ2-7; D could derive from TRBD1 or TRBD2 (6 bases each). V lost 2 bases and J 1 base, leaving 16 bases between the germline ends. Germline CDR1 reads SGHRS; CDR2 reads YFSETQ. The CDR3 has 16 residues. CDR3 sequence (DNA): TGCGCCAGCAGCTTCTATTGGGGGGCTAGGTCCTACGAGCAGTACTTC. This sequence encodes CASSFYWGARSYEQYF. Supplemented by reference TRBV5-1 and TRBJ2-7, the full variable domain reads KAGVTQTPRYLIKTRGQQVTLSCSPISGHRSVSWYQQTPGQGLQFLFEYFSETQRNKGNFPGRFSGRQFSNSRSEMNVSTLELGDSALYLCASSFYWGARSYEQYFGPGTRLTVT.

V and J are TRBV5-8 and TRBJ2-5, with 7 positions matching TRBD1. Germline V gene data show CDR1 as SGHTS and CDR2 as YDEGEE. V trimming: 4 bases; J trimming: 2 bases; junction bases outside the gene matches: 8. The CDR3 loop spans 15 amino acids. The CDR3 nucleotides read TGTGCCAGCAGCCCCCGGGGCAGGGGGCAAGAGACCCAGTACTTC. Protein: CASSPRGRGQETQYF.

This chain joins TRBV11-2 and TRBJ2-1; 8 positions agree with TRBD1. The CDR3 covers 17 residues. Germline CDR1 and CDR2: SGHAT and FQNNGV. J lost 0 bases, V lost 2 bases, and 6 bases had no gene match. The CDR3 DNA reads as TGTGCCAGCAGCTTATACAGGGGGTCGGGCTCCTACAATGAGCAGTTCTTC. This translates into CASSLYRGSGSYNEQFF.

The rearrangement joins TRBV15 to TRBJ2-5, with D possibly called TRBD1 or TRBD2 (5 bases each). CDR3 length: 12 amino acids. Deletions cut 5 bases from V and 4 bases from J, with 8 bases between. Germline CDR1 is LNHNV and CDR2 is YYDKDF (reference sequence). This CDR3 is CATSPRGETQYF. The CDR3 DNA is TGTGCCACCAGCCCGAGGGGAGAGACCCAGTACTTC.

This clone showed up just a few times. This chain joins TRBV21-1 and TRBJ2-7; the table calls TRBD1, which could not be checked here. TRBV21-1 is a known pseudogene. This CDR3 spans 15 amino acids. The DNA of the CDR3 is TGTGCCAGCAGCAAAGATGCGGACAGGGGTCCCGAGCAGTACTTC. This translates into CASSKDADRGPEQYF.

The chain's CDR3 is CASSVDNRGPPSDTIYF. CDR3 coding DNA: TGTGCCAGCAGCGTAGATAATCGGGGACCCCCCTCCGACACCATATATTTT. The chain is built from TRBV9 and TRBJ1-3, with D possibly matching TRBD1 (5 bases). The CDR3 is 17 residues long. Trimming shortened V by 0 bases and J by 8 bases, and 21 bases separated the two germline ends. Per germline, CDR1 SGDLS and CDR2 YYNGEE.

This clone was counted between two and nine times. J is TRBJ1-6 and V is TRBV19; D not certain. The CDR3 loop spans 18 amino acids. Per germline, CDR1 LNHDA and CDR2 SQIVND (reference sequence). Trimming took 5 bases from V and 0 from J, leaving 17 bases between them. CDR3 protein: CASSPSGPSSSYNSPLHF. The CDR3 nucleotides are TGTGCCAGTAGTCCCTCCGGACCGTCGAGCTCCTATAATTCACCCCTCCACTTT.